These 5 T cell receptor beta chains originate from one sample sequenced in a study of early T cells in non-severe SARS-CoV-2 infection. TCRdb ran MiXCR on the 5' RACE reads and lists one entry per CDR3 protein. This sample carries under 25,000 distinct CDR3 sequences, around 4.4% of them seen once, and the ten largest clones take 5.5% to 8.5%. The sequenced sample was whole blood. The origin of the receptors is an adult who was a healthcare worker with PCR-confirmed SARS-CoV-2 infection or an uninfected control (not recorded which).

This clonotype was observed many times. The chain uses TRBV20-1 and TRBJ1-1; 9 bases fit TRBD1. This CDR3 is 12 amino acids long. Germline CDR1 reads DFQATT; CDR2 reads SNEGSKA (reference sequence). The CDR3 reads CRGDRVETEAFF. For the CDR3, the DNA is TGCAGGGGGGACAGGGTAGAAACTGAAGCTTTCTTT.

This clonotype was observed at least ten times. The chain couples TRBV12-3 or TRBV12-4 to TRBJ2-1, with a possible D match to TRBD2 (7 bases). V dropped 2 bases and J dropped 2 bases, with 13 bases sitting between them. The CDR3 covers 16 residues. CDR3 protein: CASSLSGGATYNEQFF. The CDR3 nucleotides read TGTGCCAGCAGTTTAAGTGGGGGGGCAACCTACAATGAGCAGTTCTTC.

This clonotype was seen repeatedly, ten times or more. The rearrangement joins TRBV7-2 to TRBJ2-7; tentatively, D is TRBD2 (5 bases). Trimming pared 1 base from V and 5 bases from J, leaving 18 bases between. The CDR3 contains 16 residues. Germline values: CDR1 SGHTA, CDR2 FQGNSA. For the CDR3, the DNA is TGTGCCAGCAGCTTAGGTCTTCTGGGGAGTGGCCACGAGCAGTACTTC. As protein: CASSLGLLGSGHEQYF.

The chain carries TRBV11-3 and TRBJ2-3; 11 bases agree with TRBD2. Germline-derived CDR1 and CDR2 are SGHNT and YENEEA. The CDR3 length is 16 residues. Trimming took 5 bases from V and 7 from J; bases not matched to a gene: 11. CDR3 in amino acids: CASSAGTSGGVYTQYF. DNA of the CDR3: TGTGCCAGCAGCGCGGGAACTAGCGGGGGAGTGTATACGCAGTATTTT.

In this sample, this clonotype turned up many times. This chain connects TRBV5-1 to TRBJ1-2; maybe TRBD1 (5 bases). There are 13 residues in the CDR3. With 4 bases removed from V and 7 bases from J, the gap between germline ends came to 14 bases. Germline loops: CDR1 SGHRS, CDR2 YFSETQ. DNA of the CDR3: TGCGCCAGCAGCCGGGACTCCGGGCCTGGCTACACCTTC. Its translation: CASSRDSGPGYTF. The full variable domain, completed using reference TRBV5-1 and TRBJ1-2, is KAGVTQTPRYLIKTRGQQVTLSCSPISGHRSVSWYQQTPGQGLQFLFEYFSETQRNKGNFPGRFSGRQFSNSRSEMNVSTLELGDSALYLCASSRDSGPGYTFGSGTRLTVV.